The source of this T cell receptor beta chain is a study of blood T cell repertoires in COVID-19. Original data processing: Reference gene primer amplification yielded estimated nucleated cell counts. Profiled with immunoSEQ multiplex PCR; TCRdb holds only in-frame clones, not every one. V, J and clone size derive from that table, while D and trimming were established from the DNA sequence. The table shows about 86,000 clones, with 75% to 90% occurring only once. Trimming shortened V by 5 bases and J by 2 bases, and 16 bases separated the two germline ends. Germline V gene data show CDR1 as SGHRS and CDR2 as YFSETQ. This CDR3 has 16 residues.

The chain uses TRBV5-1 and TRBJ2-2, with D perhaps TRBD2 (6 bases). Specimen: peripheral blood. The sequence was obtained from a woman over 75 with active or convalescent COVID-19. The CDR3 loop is CASSSFGGINTGELFF. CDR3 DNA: TGCGCCAGCAGTTCGTTCGGCGGGATAAACACCGGGGAGCTGTTTTTT.